This entry lists 31 T cell receptor beta chains sequenced from one sample in a study of Ad26.COV2.S vaccination and SARS-CoV-2 variants. Treatment indicated: about 20 received Ad26.COV2.S at low or high dose, single or two shots; about 5 received placebo; per-sample allocation not given. Collection of samples fell on day 63 after the first vaccine or placebo injection. Profiled with immunoSEQ multiplex PCR; TCRdb holds only in-frame clones, not every one. The table lists under 600,000 clones, roughly 87% of them singletons, with 1.5% to 2% in the top ten. Sequencing was performed on peripheral blood, taken in a trial of Ad26.COV2.S vaccine versus placebo. Receptor source: a person between 18 and 60 years old who received the Ad26.COV2.S COVID-19 vaccine or a placebo.

The rearrangement links TRBV9 to TRBJ2-3; D possibly corresponds to TRBD2 (5 bases). This CDR3 has 15 residues. Deletions cut 0 bases from V and 6 bases from J, with 14 bases between. Germline V gives CDR1 SGDLS, CDR2 YYNGEE. CDR3 sequence: CASSVGNSVIDTQYF. CDR3 nucleotide sequence: TGTGCCAGCAGCGTAGGTAATAGCGTCATCGATACGCAGTATTTT.

V is TRBV6-5 and J is TRBJ1-1; tentative D call: TRBD1 (6 bases). This CDR3 is 16 amino acids long. With 0 bases removed from V and 6 bases from J, the gap between germline ends came to 17 bases. The germline V gene encodes CDR1 MNHEY and CDR2 SVGAGI. In DNA, the CDR3 is TGTGCCAGCAGTTACTCGAGGGTAGGGGGTCGGGCTGAAGCTTTCTTT. Encoded protein: CASSYSRVGGRAEAFF.

This clone has more than one count but fewer than ten. The rearrangement links TRBV29-1 to TRBJ1-4, with TRBD1 matching 7 bases. V trimming: 6 bases; J trimming: 5 bases; junction bases outside the gene matches: 3. The CDR3 is made up of 12 amino acids. In germline, CDR1 is SQVTM, CDR2 ANQGSEA. The CDR3 nucleotides are TGCAGCGTAAAGACAGGGAATGAAAAACTGTTTTTT. It codes for CSVKTGNEKLFF.

The chain couples TRBV7-9 to TRBJ1-6; TRBD1 matches 7 bases. This CDR3 region has 16 residues. J lost 7 bases, V lost 0 bases, and 6 bases had no gene match. Germline CDR1 is SEHNR and CDR2 is FQNEAQ (reference sequence). The CDR3: CASSLAAGTVNSPLHF. The CDR3 coding sequence is TGTGCCAGCAGCTTAGCGGCTGGGACAGTAAATTCACCCCTCCACTTT. Full variable domain (missing parts from reference TRBV7-9 and TRBJ1-6): DTGVSQNPRHKITKRGQNVTFRCDPISEHNRLYWYRQTLGQGPEFLTYFQNEAQLEKSRLLSDRFSAERPKGSFSTLEIQRTEQGDSAMYLCASSLAAGTVNSPLHFGNGTRLTVT.

The rearrangement joins TRBV14 to TRBJ2-7; D call uncertain. This CDR3 comprises 14 residues. CDR1 is SGHDN, CDR2 FVKESK, per germline. V gave up 6 bases and J gave up 1 base, with 13 bases separating them. As DNA, the CDR3 is TGTGCCAGCAGGTTTAGTGGCGGATCCTACGAGCAGTACTTC. Protein product: CASRFSGGSYEQYF. The full variable domain, its missing parts supplied by reference TRBV14 and TRBJ2-7, is EAGVTQFPSHSVIEKGQTVTLRCDPISGHDNLYWYRRVMGKEIKFLLHFVKESKQDESGMPNNRFLAERTGGTYSTLKVQPAELEDSGVYFCASRFSGGSYEQYFGPGTRLTVT.

The V call is TRBV27, the J call TRBJ2-3, with 8 positions matching TRBD2. Germline V gene lookup returns CDR1 MNHEY and CDR2 SMNVEV (reference sequence). CDR3 length: 14 residues. V lost 9 bases and J lost 3; bases outside the gene matches: 8. The CDR3 loop reads CASKGRGGTDTQYF. Written as DNA, the CDR3 is TGTGCCAGTAAAGGACGGGGGGGAACAGATACGCAGTATTTT.

The CDR3 loop reads CASSLGQNTGELFF. The CDR3, as DNA: TGTGCCAGCAGCTTAGGTCAGAACACCGGGGAGCTGTTTTTT. This sequence joins TRBV7-9 and TRBJ2-2; no clear D. V shed 1 base and J shed 1 base, with 4 bases lying between them. Germline V gene sequence: CDR1 SEHNR, CDR2 FQNEAQ (reference sequence). The CDR3 runs to 14 residues.

This chain links TRBV19 with TRBJ2-1, with D uncertain. The CDR3 totals 11 residues. The V end was cut by 4 bases, the J end by 10 bases, with 8 bases between. Germline V gives CDR1 LNHDA, CDR2 SQIVND (reference sequence). The CDR3 loop is CASSRFGEQFF. Here the CDR3 DNA reads TGTGCCAGTAGTAGGTTTGGGGAGCAGTTCTTC. Drawing the rest from reference TRBV19 and TRBJ2-1, the complete variable domain is DGGITQSPKYLFRKEGQNVTLSCEQNLNHDAMYWYRQDPGQGLRLIYYSQIVNDFQKGDIAEGYSVSREKKESFPLTVTSAQKNPTAFYLCASSRFGEQFFGPGTRLTVL.

The chain has TRBV4-1 and TRBJ2-7; 9 bases are shared with TRBD1. The length of the CDR3 is 18 residues. The V segment lost 4 bases and the J segment 2 bases; nucleotides outside the gene matches: 15. Germline V CDR1 and CDR2: MGHRA, YSYEKL. CDR3 residues: CASSPGQGRLVGTYEQYF. In DNA, the CDR3 is TGCGCCAGCAGCCCTGGACAGGGGCGACTGGTGGGGACCTACGAGCAGTACTTC.

The genes are TRBV6-5 and TRBJ1-5; TRBD1 matches at 7 bases. Unmatched junction bases numbered 4, after V lost 6 bases and J lost 2 bases. Per the germline V gene, CDR1 is MNHEY and CDR2 is SVGAGI. CDR3 size: 14 residues. The CDR3 nucleotides are TGTGCCAGCAGGGCAGGGGGGGGCAATCAGCCCCAGCATTTT. Protein: CASRAGGGNQPQHF.

This chain joins TRBV30 and TRBJ2-3; D is unresolved. There are 12 residues in the CDR3. V shed 0 bases and J shed 4 bases, with 5 bases lying between them. Germline-derived CDR1 and CDR2 are GTSNPN and SVGIG (reference sequence). CDR3 protein: CAWSVQSDTQYF. The CDR3 nucleotides are TGTGCCTGGAGTGTACAATCAGATACGCAGTATTTT.

The chain links TRBV3-1 (or the pseudogene TRBV3-2) to TRBJ2-7; D not resolved. The CDR3 has 12 residues. V lost 4 bases, J lost 3 bases, and 7 bases lay in between. Germline V CDR1 and CDR2: LGHDT, YNNKEL (reference sequence). CDR3 nucleotide sequence: TGTGCCAGCAGCCGACAAGGCTACGAGCAGTACTTC. Its protein is CASSRQGYEQYF.

This chain links TRBV27 with TRBJ1-1, with a weak D call TRBD1 (5 bases). Germline CDR1 reads MNHEY; CDR2 reads SMNVEV (reference sequence). Between the trimmed V and J ends, which lost 7 bases and 3 bases, there was a span of 18 bases. There are 15 residues in the CDR3. The DNA for the CDR3 is TGTGCCAGCAAAAAAAGGGGCCCAAGGGACACTGAAGCTTTCTTT. Translated: CASKKRGPRDTEAFF.

This clone has only a few counts. The J gene is TRBJ2-7, the V gene TRBV29-1, with 10 positions matching TRBD1. Germline V CDR1 and CDR2: SQVTM, ANQGSEA. Trimming took 6 bases from V and 4 from J; bases not matched to a gene: 6. The CDR3 extends over 13 amino acids. The CDR3 bases are TGCAGCGTCCTGGACAGGGGGACGTACGAGCAGTACTTC. It yields the protein CSVLDRGTYEQYF.

This clone was observed once. The rearrangement uses TRBV30 and TRBJ1-4; D ambiguous. The CDR3 sequence is 11 residues long. Deletions cut 1 base from V and 8 bases from J, with 5 bases between. CDR1 is GTSNPN, CDR2 SVGIG, per germline (reference sequence). The CDR3 region has the DNA TGTGCCTGGAGTGAAGAGGAAAAACTGTTTTTT. Amino acids: CAWSEEEKLFF. The entire variable domain, with the rest obtained from reference TRBV30 and TRBJ1-4, is as follows: SQTIHQWPATLVQPVGSPLSLECTVEGTSNPNLYWYRQAAGRGLQLLFYSVGIGQISSEVPQNLSASRPQDRQFILSSKKLLLSDSGFYLCAWSEEEKLFFGSGTQLSVL.

The chain employs TRBV5-8 and TRBJ2-3; 11 bases are a match to TRBD2. Germline values: CDR1 SGHTS, CDR2 YDEGEE. The length of the CDR3 is 16 residues. J was trimmed by 4 bases and V by 2 bases; bases with no gene match: 6. The CDR3 sequence: CASSFGLAGGADTQYF. For the CDR3, the DNA is TGTGCCAGCAGCTTTGGCTTAGCGGGAGGGGCAGATACGCAGTATTTT.

The J gene is TRBJ2-7, the V gene TRBV29-1; 10 nucleotides line up with TRBD1. The V gene's germline CDR1 is SQVTM and CDR2 ANQGSEA. The ends lost 6 bases at V and 5 bases at J; junction bases unmatched: 16. The CDR3 consists of 16 residues. Here the CDR3 DNA reads TGCAGCGTCCAAAAACAGAATGGACAGGGGGGGGACGAGCAGTACTTC. It yields the protein CSVQKQNGQGGDEQYF.

This clone has just a few counts. The chain employs TRBV6-2 or TRBV6-3 and TRBJ1-1, with 10 positions matching TRBD1. V trimming: 7 bases; J trimming: 3 bases; junction bases outside the gene matches: 8. There are 15 residues in the CDR3. CDR1 is MNHEY and CDR2 is SVGEGT in the germline V gene. The CDR3, as DNA: TGTGCCAGCACCCCCAGACAGGGGGCCTACACTGAAGCTTTCTTT. This encodes CASTPRQGAYTEAFF.

In regard to this clone: Other DNA sequences in the same sample also yield this CDR3. J is TRBJ1-1 and V is TRBV7-9; TRBD1 matches at 9 bases. The CDR3 consists of 14 residues. CDR1 is SEHNR and CDR2 is FQNEAQ in the germline V gene (reference sequence). Trimming cost V 5 bases and J 2 bases; bases outside gene matches: 3. The CDR3 nucleotides are TGTGCCAGCAGCAAGGGACAGGGAAACACTGAAGCTTTCTTT. Protein product: CASSKGQGNTEAFF.

The chain is built from TRBV4-3 and TRBJ1-6; no firm D call. This CDR3 has 12 amino acids. With 5 bases removed from V and 8 bases from J, the gap between germline ends came to 7 bases. Looked up from germline, CDR1 is LGHNA and CDR2 is YSLEER. Here the CDR3 reads CASSFEDSPLHF. In DNA form, the CDR3 reads TGCGCCAGCAGCTTTGAGGATTCACCCCTCCACTTT.

This clone was counted between two and nine times. The chain combines TRBV7-6 with TRBJ2-5; 8 bases are a match to TRBD2. The V segment lost 7 bases and the J segment 4 bases; nucleotides outside the gene matches: 11. The CDR3 loop spans 15 amino acids. Germline loops: CDR1 SGHVS, CDR2 FNYEAQ. CDR3 loop: CASTRPGTRRETQYF. CDR3 bases: TGTGCCAGCACCAGGCCAGGGACTAGGCGAGAGACCCAGTACTTC.

The chain combines TRBV4-1 with TRBJ1-5; D unclear. CDR3 length: 17 residues. The V gene's germline CDR1 is MGHRA and CDR2 YSYEKL. V lost 2 bases and J lost 1, with 15 bases in between. The CDR3 here is CASSQTLGVGSNQPQHF. The CDR3 DNA sequence: TGCGCCAGCAGCCAAACCCTTGGGGTAGGGAGCAATCAGCCCCAGCATTTT.

The chain links TRBV13 to TRBJ2-2; 8 bases agree with TRBD1. Trimming removed 0 bases from V and 4 bases from J; junction bases left unmatched: 10. The length of the CDR3 is 18 residues. The germline CDR1 and CDR2 sequences are PRHDT and FYEKMQ (reference sequence). CDR3 sequence: CASSLGLRQGKSTGELFF. Written as DNA, the CDR3 is TGTGCCAGCAGCTTAGGCTTAAGACAGGGGAAGAGCACCGGGGAGCTGTTTTTT.

The chain combines TRBV9 with TRBJ2-1; 10 bases align to TRBD2. The V segment lost 3 bases and the J segment 2 bases; nucleotides outside the gene matches: 2. Germline V CDR1 and CDR2: SGDLS, YYNGEE. CDR3 length: 15 amino acids. CDR3 sequence: CASSALAGAYNEQFF. CDR3 sequence (DNA): TGTGCCAGCAGCGCCCTAGCGGGAGCCTACAATGAGCAGTTCTTC.

V and J are TRBV7-3 and TRBJ2-1; D call uncertain. This CDR3 contains 15 residues. Germline loops: CDR1 SGHTA, CDR2 FQGTGA. The germline V and J ends were trimmed by 2 bases and 7 bases, with 15 bases remaining between them. In DNA, the CDR3 is TGTGCCAGCAGCTTATCAGGTCCCACCTGGAATGAGCAGTTCTTC. As protein: CASSLSGPTWNEQFF.

The chain carries TRBV5-1 and TRBJ2-3; D not certain. V gave up 4 bases and J gave up 0 bases, with 15 bases separating them. The CDR3 is 16 amino acids. Per germline, CDR1 SGHRS and CDR2 YFSETQ. The CDR3 nucleotides read TGCGCCAGCAGCCCTGGCCCCCCCCCTAGCACAGATACGCAGTATTTT. Amino acid sequence: CASSPGPPPSTDTQYF.

V and J are TRBV6-2 or TRBV6-3 and TRBJ2-5; no reliable D call. From germline, CDR1 is MNHEY and CDR2 SVGEGT. The CDR3 covers 13 residues. Between the trimmed V and J ends, which lost 7 bases and 2 bases, there was a span of 11 bases. CDR3 residues: CASTPGRQETQYF. CDR3 nucleotide sequence: TGTGCCAGCACCCCCGGCAGACAAGAGACCCAGTACTTC.

This clone was detected only once. This chain joins TRBV4-3 and TRBJ1-4; 7 bases are shared with TRBD1. Trimming cost V 2 bases and J 8 bases; bases outside gene matches: 8. CDR1 is LGHNA, CDR2 YSLEER, per germline. The CDR3 has 15 residues. The CDR3 nucleotides read TGCGCCAGCAGCCAACACAGGGGTCAGGGAGAAAAACTGTTTTTT. This codes for CASSQHRGQGEKLFF.

CDR3: CASRRDLGNEQFF. Written as DNA, the CDR3 is TGTGCCAGCAGACGAGACCTAGGGAATGAGCAGTTCTTC. The gene calls are TRBV3-1 (or the pseudogene TRBV3-2) and TRBJ2-1; D is unclear. CDR1 is LGHDT and CDR2 is YNNKEL in the germline V gene (reference sequence). The V gene lost 6 bases and the J gene lost 7 bases, with 13 bases spanning the gap. This CDR3 spans 13 amino acids.

J is TRBJ2-3 and V is TRBV10-2; 12 nucleotides align to TRBD1. Germline V gene lookup returns CDR1 WSHSY and CDR2 SAAADI. This CDR3 contains 15 residues. J was trimmed by 5 bases and V by 4 bases; bases with no gene match: 4. The chain's CDR3 is CASSGGDRGQDTQYF. Here the CDR3 DNA reads TGCGCCAGCAGTGGGGGGGACAGGGGGCAAGATACGCAGTATTTT.

The V call is TRBV28, the J call TRBJ2-7; 7 nucleotides match TRBD2. Germline-derived CDR1 and CDR2 are MDHEN and SYDVKM. V shed 8 bases, J shed 7 bases, and the junction held 11 bases outside the gene matches. The CDR3 extends over 13 amino acids. The CDR3 spells CASWGWERGEQYF. The CDR3 DNA is TGTGCCAGCTGGGGGTGGGAGCGGGGAGAGCAGTACTTC.